This T cell receptor (beta chain) was found in a study of metastatic and nonmetastatic thyroid tumors. No treatment had been given to any patient before thyroid surgery. TCRdb reprocessed the PCR reads via MiXCR. The sample lists 50,000 to 65,000 clones, just over 4% occurring once. This clone was seen at least ten times. This CDR3 has 15 residues. With V trimmed by 0 bases and J by 6 bases, 6 bases remained unmatched. Germline loops: CDR1 SNHLY, CDR2 FYNNEI. V and J are TRBV2 and TRBJ2-7, with 9 bases that match TRBD2. Sample: blood. This clonotype was obtained from a female donor with papillary thyroid cancer or a benign thyroid nodule (not recorded which). Some clones in this sample may be carry-over from other donors' samples. For the CDR3, the DNA is TGTGCCAGCAGTGAAGCGAGAGCGGGAGGCCGCGAGCAGTACTTC. This translates into CASSEARAGGREQYF.